This T cell receptor beta chain was profiled in a study of cytomegalovirus exposure and HLA in healthy donors. The PCR was carried out with 60 Vbeta primers and 13 Jbeta primers. Using immunoSEQ multiplex PCR, the repertoire was profiled, and TCRdb retains in-frame clones only, with some absent. The sample records 80,000 or so clones, 10% being singletons. Germline assignment: CDR1 SGHTA and CDR2 FQGNSA. This CDR3 has 12 amino acids. V was trimmed by 8 bases and J by 6 bases, leaving 11 bases between them. The clonotype comes from a man between 60 and 75 years old in good health and CMV-seropositive. Source material: PBMCs. The rearrangement joins TRBV7-2 to TRBJ1-5, with a weak D call TRBD1 (5 bases). The CDR3 DNA is TGTGCCAGCGGAAATACAGGTCAGCCCCAGCATTTT. Translated, it gives CASGNTGQPQHF.